This T cell receptor beta chain was sequenced for a study of cytomegalovirus exposure and HLA in healthy donors. Germline CDR1 reads SEHNR; CDR2 reads FQNEAQ (reference sequence). CDR3 length equals 16 residues. The junction had 4 bases not matched to a gene; V was cut back by 1 base and J by 3 bases. Measured with immunoSEQ multiplex PCR; TCRdb has only the in-frame clones, and not every one. The sample includes 100,000 or so clones, approximately 84% of them seen just once. This chain uses TRBV7-9 with TRBJ1-5, with TRBD1 identical over 9 bases. The source of this sequence is a man between 18 and 35 years old in good health and CMV-seropositive. Sample: PBMCs. CDR3 coding DNA: TGTGCCAGCAGCTTAGTCGGGACAGGGAACAATCAGCCCCAGCATTTT. Encoded protein: CASSLVGTGNNQPQHF.